This TCR beta chain was recorded in a study of T cell changes during pregnancy in multiple sclerosis. TCRdb keeps only in-frame clones here, not all; method: immunoSEQ multiplex PCR. The repertoire includes about 110,000 clones, less than 95% of them detected once, and 0.78% sits in the top ten. This clone has only one observation. The TCR sequence derives from a female donor in good health, enrolled as a control in a pregnancy study. The material sequenced was peripheral blood, taken in the third trimester of pregnancy.

The CDR3 DNA follows: TGTGCCAGCAGCCCGGGGACTAGCGGGGGCTACGAGCAGTACTTC. Residues: CASSPGTSGGYEQYF. The chain joins TRBV9 to TRBJ2-7; 14 positions agree with TRBD2. The germline V gene encodes CDR1 SGDLS and CDR2 YYNGEE. Trimming cost V 4 bases and J 3 bases; bases outside gene matches: 3. The CDR3 loop spans 15 amino acids.